This T cell receptor beta chain was profiled in a study of blood T cell repertoires in COVID-19. Turning to the study itself: COVID-19 samples from acute and convalescent phases originated in the United States, Italy and Spain. Sources were T cells, B-cell-depleted T cells, or PBMCs; the material itself was cDNA or gDNA.

The Seattle patients, enrolled during active infection, were followed longitudinally. Trimming cost V 0 bases and J 1 base, with 19 bases left between them. Germline V CDR1 and CDR2: SGHKS, YYEKEE (reference sequence). The CDR3 is 18 residues long. In the original processing: Cell counts per sample came from amplifying reference gene primers. Method: immunoSEQ multiplex PCR; TCRdb's copy keeps in-frame clones and lacks some. The DNA was the basis for D and trimming; V, J and clone size are from that table. Counted here are 55,000 to 65,000 clones, approximately 80% occurring once; the ten biggest clones make up around 9.6%.

Source material: peripheral blood. The sequence was collected from a man aged 25-45 years with COVID-19, enrolled during active disease. The chain links TRBV5-5 to TRBJ2-5; a weak D match, TRBD1 (5 bases). CDR3 region: CASSLAPSRAGPQETQYF. CDR3 DNA: TGTGCCAGCAGCTTGGCCCCCAGCAGGGCCGGCCCCCAAGAGACCCAGTACTTC. Based on the CDR3 plus reference TRBV5-5 and TRBJ2-5, the full variable domain is DAGVTQSPTHLIKTRGQQVTLRCSPISGHKSVSWYQQVLGQGPQFIFQYYEKEERGRGNFPDRFSARQFPNYSSELNVNALLLGDSALYLCASSLAPSRAGPQETQYFGPGTRLLVL.